Described below is a single TCR beta chain sequence and its context. Antigen: not known. This specimen comes from a study of T cell responses to AZD1222 COVID-19 vaccine. Study results and caveats: Spike as a whole was targeted by vaccine-associated CD4 TCRs, dominant at 160-218 and 743-854. Most donors were white British and more were female, and clonal diversity was possibly underestimated. Vaccination with two AZD1222 doses was followed by a rise in Spike-specific TCR breadth and depth. Baseline testing showed seropositivity in only five or six AZD1222 recipients.

Assay: immunoSEQ multiplex PCR; the TCRdb copy retains only in-frame clones and omits some. The table has 150,000 to 200,000 clones, approximately 87% seen once. V shed 4 bases and J 4 bases; nucleotides not matched to a gene: 9. This CDR3 region has 16 residues. Germline V gene sequence: CDR1 SGHVS, CDR2 FQNEAQ. The V gene is TRBV7-8, the J gene TRBJ1-5; TRBD1 matches 8 bases. Specimen: peripheral blood, collected on day 0 of MenACWY control vaccination. This receptor was identified in an adult in good health. CDR3 nucleotides: TGTGCCAGCAGCTACTTATCCAGGGGGCTGAATCAGCCCCAGCATTTT. This translates into CASSYLSRGLNQPQHF.